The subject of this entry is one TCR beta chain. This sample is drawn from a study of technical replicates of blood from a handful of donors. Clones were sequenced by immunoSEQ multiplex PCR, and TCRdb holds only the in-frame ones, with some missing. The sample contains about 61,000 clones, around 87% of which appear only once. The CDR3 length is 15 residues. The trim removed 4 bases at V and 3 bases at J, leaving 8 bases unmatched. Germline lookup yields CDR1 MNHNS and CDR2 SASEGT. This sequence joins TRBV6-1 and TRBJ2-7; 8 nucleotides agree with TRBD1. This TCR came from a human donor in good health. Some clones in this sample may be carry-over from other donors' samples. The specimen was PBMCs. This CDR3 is CASSVGQGANYEQYF. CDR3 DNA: TGTGCCAGCAGTGTTGGACAGGGAGCCAACTACGAGCAGTACTTC.